This T cell receptor beta chain was observed in a study of T cell responses to AZD1222 COVID-19 vaccine (dated by TCRdb to the early 2020s). For the study in its entirety: A total of more than 230 trial participants underwent TCR sequencing, of whom about 200 received two doses of AZD1222 and around 25 received two doses of the MenACWY control vaccine. Enrollment into the trials was organized by age into subgroups of 18-55, 56-69 and 70-plus years, and those subgroups contained around 150, 28 and 57 TCR-sequenced participants, respectively. Beyond this particular receptor, the publication reports: Conclusions about previously exposed vaccinees are limited, since just five to seven AZD1222 recipients were seropositive for SARS-CoV-2 at baseline. Spike-specific TCR breadth and depth rose significantly after two AZD1222 doses compared with day 0 and with MenACWY recipients. Participants were mostly white British, with more females than males. The authors suggested clonal diversity may have been underestimated. Vaccine-associated CD4 TCRs spanned the whole spike protein, with dominant responses in regions 160-218 and 743-854. Reportedly, close to half of the unique spike-specific TCRs recognized epitopes lying outside the regions that are mutated in the B.1.351 and B.1.1.7 variants. In the small 56-69-year group, the increase in depth fell short of significance, most likely because of low power. Because no day 14 peak-response samples were available, repertoires were characterized only after the peak T cell response.

The CDR3 regions of human TCRbeta chains were analyzed by immunosequencing. The authors' pipeline ran thus. Repertoire TCRs were checked for matches against a reference library of SARS-CoV-2-specific TCRs that had been generated using the MIRA antigen-specificity platform. Breadth was defined as the fraction of unique TCRs that were SARS-CoV-2-associated, and depth was defined as the fraction of total T cells that were SARS-CoV-2-associated. Using the MIRA data, each spike-specific TCR was assigned both to the spike region to which the TCR was reactive and to a CD4 or CD8 class. Log10-transformed breadth and depth values were compared by one-way ANOVA with Sidak's multiple comparisons tests. The immuneACCESS repertoire file appears here via TCRdb, limited to in-frame rearrangements. These files lack a portion of the clones; in checked studies, under half of the deficit traces to unresolved V genes, and the cause of the others is not known. The D gene and trimming were derived from the DNA, and the V and J assignments and clone size from that table. This sample is represented by about 59,000 clones; 75% to 90% of them were singletons. Together, the top ten hold approximately 6.1% of the sample.

The sample's time point label, decoded: about 28 days (+/-7) after the second vaccine dose. AZD1222 recipients with second doses at about 4 weeks or about 12 weeks were pooled, because spike-specific TCR depth and breadth did not differ between schedules. The vaccinee samples were drawn from two UK trials, COV001 and COV002, one of which was a single-blind randomized controlled phase 2/3 trial testing AZD1222 (ChAdOx1 nCoV-19) in healthy adults. For TCRbeta chain sequencing, PBMC samples were collected from trial participants at day 0 and at day 28 after the second dose. The CDR3 contains 14 residues, cysteine and phenylalanine counted. Only the CDR3 portion is preserved as DNA: 42 bases, with reading frame beginning at the first base. Relative to germline, V is 4 bases shorter and J is 7 bases shorter, with 17 bases between their ends. Per the germline V gene, SGHRS is the CDR1 and YFSETQ is the CDR2.

As regards this clone: Which antigen it targets is not known. Per-base qualities were not stored, and no clone one base away is much larger.

Here the sequenced sample was peripheral blood, taken 28 days after the second AZD1222 dose. The clonotype was recovered from an adult who received the AZD1222 COVID-19 vaccine. The sequence joins TRBV5-1 to TRBJ1-2; tentative D gene TRBD1, with 6 bases matching. The DNA sequence reads TGCGCCAGCAGCCCTGACGGGGGCCTCTCTGGCTACACCTTC. It is translated as CASSPDGGLSGYTF.